These 27 T cell receptor beta chains share one sample of origin, sequenced in a study of CD8 T cells in Susac syndrome. With random hexamers, reverse transcription was performed on about 0.5 to 1 ug of RNA. Each CDR3 protein gets one entry after TCRdb re-called the immunoSEQ multiplex PCR reads with MiXCR. The repertoire holds around 190,000 distinct CDR3 sequences, 85% to 95% seen once, with roughly 0.1% in the top ten. The material sequenced was CD4+ T cells from PBMCs. The receptors stem from a human donor in good health.

This chain joins TRBV3-1 and TRBJ2-5; no reliable D call. The CDR3 covers 14 residues. Per germline, CDR1 LGHDT and CDR2 YNNKEL (reference sequence). The V and J ends lost 3 bases and 1 base respectively, with 9 bases between them. The CDR3 loop reads CASSHRTFQETQYF. The CDR3 DNA reads as TGTGCCAGCAGCCATCGGACGTTCCAAGAGACCCAGTACTTC.

This clonotype has only one observation. The genes are TRBV11-2 and TRBJ2-3, with TRBD2 identical over 7 bases. Trimming removed 0 bases from V and 5 bases from J; junction bases left unmatched: 5. The CDR3 contains 15 residues. Germline CDR1 SGHAT, CDR2 FQNNGV. The CDR3 sequence is CASSLELGGVDTQYF. The CDR3 DNA is TGTGCCAGCAGCTTAGAATTGGGAGGGGTAGATACGCAGTATTTT.

The CDR3 loop is CASSLVGYGYTF. The DNA of the CDR3 is TGTGCCAGCAGCTTGGTCGGCTATGGCTACACCTTC. This chain joins TRBV5-4 and TRBJ1-2, with D uncertain. Trimming pared 0 bases from V and 4 bases from J, leaving 4 bases between. CDR3 size: 12 residues. Germline CDR1 is SGHNT and CDR2 is YYREEE (reference sequence).

This rearrangement joins TRBV7-8 to TRBJ2-2; possibly TRBD2 for D (6 bases). Trimming took off 3 bases at V and 5 bases at J, with 13 bases between the two ends. The CDR3 spans 15 residues. Germline V gene lookup returns CDR1 SGHVS and CDR2 FQNEAQ. The chain's CDR3 is CASSFGGEETGELFF. The DNA for the CDR3 is TGTGCCAGCAGCTTTGGCGGGGAAGAGACCGGGGAGCTGTTTTTT.

The gene calls are TRBV7-6 and TRBJ1-6, with D perhaps matching TRBD1 (5 bases). From germline, CDR1 is SGHVS and CDR2 FNYEAQ. The CDR3 covers 12 residues. V dropped 4 bases and J dropped 7 bases, with 5 bases sitting between them. The chain's CDR3 is CASSSGNSPLHF. In nucleotides, the CDR3 is TGTGCCAGCAGCTCAGGGAATTCACCCCTCCACTTT.

The J gene is TRBJ2-1, the V gene TRBV20-1; TRBD2 matches at 8 bases. This CDR3 region has 13 residues. Germline V gene lookup returns CDR1 DFQATT and CDR2 SNEGSKA (reference sequence). With V trimmed by 6 bases and J by 3 bases, 4 bases remained unmatched. CDR3 DNA: TGCAGTGCCAACCTAGCGGGCTACAATGAGCAGTTCTTC. Encoded protein: CSANLAGYNEQFF.

The chain couples TRBV7-2 to TRBJ1-6; 7 bases map to TRBD1. CDR3 length equals 17 residues. CDR1 is SGHTA and CDR2 is FQGNSA in the germline V gene. The ends lost 0 bases at V and 8 bases at J; junction bases unmatched: 10. The CDR3 sequence: CASSLAGQGGSHSPLHF. In DNA, the CDR3 is TGTGCCAGCAGCTTAGCGGGCCAGGGGGGGTCCCATTCACCCCTCCACTTT. The full variable domain, its missing parts supplied by reference TRBV7-2 and TRBJ1-6, is GAGVSQSPSNKVTEKGKDVELRCDPISGHTALYWYRQSLGQGLEFLIYFQGNSAPDKSGLPSDRFSAERTGGSVSTLTIQRTQQEDSAVYLCASSLAGQGGSHSPLHFGNGTRLTVT.

The chain couples TRBV5-1 to TRBJ1-5; the match to TRBD1 covers 7 bases. Germline V gene sequence: CDR1 SGHRS, CDR2 YFSETQ. The CDR3 consists of 15 residues. After removal of 3 bases from V and 1 base from J, the junction contained 4 bases not matched to a gene. The CDR3, as DNA: TGCGCCAGCAGCTCCACGACAGGGAGCAATCAGCCCCAGCATTTT. Amino acid sequence: CASSSTTGSNQPQHF.

This sequence joins TRBV6-5 and TRBJ2-7, with a tentative D call TRBD1 (6 bases). Germline CDR1 and CDR2: MNHEY and SVGAGI. The CDR3 loop spans 15 amino acids. V was shortened by 6 bases and J by 1 base, with 16 bases between the two germline ends. CDR3 protein: CASSASRDTSYEQYV. CDR3 nucleotide sequence: TGTGCCAGCAGCGCCAGCCGGGACACTTCCTACGAGCAGTACGTC.

The chain is built from TRBV12-3 or TRBV12-4 and TRBJ2-2; maybe TRBD2 (6 bases). V dropped 3 bases and J dropped 1 base, with 15 bases sitting between them. The CDR3 has 17 amino acids. In DNA, the CDR3 is TGTGCCAGCAGTTTGGGCGGGGACTGGATGAACACCGGGGAGCTGTTTTTT. Its translation: CASSLGGDWMNTGELFF.

This sequence joins TRBV3-1 and TRBJ2-7, with a weak D call TRBD2 (6 bases). V was pared by 4 bases and J by 5 bases, with 18 bases between. Germline CDR1 and CDR2: LGHDT and YNNKEL (reference sequence). The CDR3 consists of 15 residues. CDR3: CASSPVRGVLNEQYF. The CDR3 coding sequence is TGTGCCAGCAGCCCGGTGCGGGGCGTTCTGAACGAGCAGTACTTC.

The chain has TRBV15 and TRBJ1-3; 8 nucleotides line up with TRBD1. The length of the CDR3 is 17 residues. After removal of 3 bases from V and 0 bases from J, the junction contained 7 bases not matched to a gene. CDR1 and CDR2 from the germline V gene are LNHNV and YYDKDF (reference sequence). Written as DNA, the CDR3 is TGTGCCACCAGCAGGGGAAGACAGGGGTTCTCTGGAAACACCATATATTTT. Protein: CATSRGRQGFSGNTIYF.

This sequence joins TRBV12-3 or TRBV12-4 and TRBJ1-2; TRBD1 agrees at 8 bases. The trim removed 6 bases at V and 6 bases at J, leaving 6 bases unmatched. The CDR3 spans 13 residues. CDR3 coding DNA: TGTGCCAGCAGGACAGGGGCAGGGGATGGCTACACCTTC. This gives the protein CASRTGAGDGYTF.

The count of this clonotype is one. The chain recombines TRBV30 with TRBJ2-7; TRBD2 aligns across 7 bases. The trim removed 8 bases at V and 4 bases at J, leaving 5 bases unmatched. CDR1 is GTSNPN, CDR2 SVGIG, per germline (reference sequence). This CDR3 is 11 amino acids long. The CDR3 reads CAAASGYEQYV. The CDR3 DNA is TGTGCCGCCGCTAGCGGTTACGAGCAGTACGTC.

This clonotype was found once. The rearrangement uses TRBV29-1 and TRBJ1-1; tentatively, D is TRBD1 (5 bases). CDR3 length: 14 amino acids. In germline, CDR1 is SQVTM, CDR2 ANQGSEA. The germline V and J ends were trimmed by 2 bases and 1 base, with 11 bases remaining between them. The CDR3 nucleotides are TGCAGCGTTGAAAAGGGGCCTAGGAACACTGAAGCTTTCTTT. Amino acid sequence: CSVEKGPRNTEAFF.

V is TRBV7-9 and J is TRBJ1-2; D uncertain. The CDR3 is 14 residues long. Trimming cost V 1 base and J 6 bases, with 12 bases left between them. Germline-derived CDR1 and CDR2 are SEHNR and FQNEAQ (reference sequence). CDR3 DNA sequence: TGTGCCAGCAGCTTAGTTATCGGGATACATGGCTACACCTTC. It codes for CASSLVIGIHGYTF. The complete variable domain, with remaining parts taken from reference TRBV7-9 and TRBJ1-2, reads DTGVSQNPRHKITKRGQNVTFRCDPISEHNRLYWYRQTLGQGPEFLTYFQNEAQLEKSRLLSDRFSAERPKGSFSTLEIQRTEQGDSAMYLCASSLVIGIHGYTFGSGTRLTVV.

V is TRBV10-3 and J is TRBJ2-7, with 7 bases matching TRBD1. Germline assignment: CDR1 ENHRY and CDR2 SYGVKD. Trimming removed 3 bases from V and 2 bases from J; junction bases left unmatched: 7. The CDR3 consists of 15 residues. CDR3 protein: CAISDPMTGPYEQYV. CDR3 coding DNA: TGTGCCATCAGTGATCCGATGACAGGGCCCTACGAGCAGTACGTC.

The chain has TRBV11-2 and TRBJ2-7, with a weak D call TRBD1 (5 bases). This CDR3 region has 12 residues. The V and J ends lost 3 bases and 5 bases respectively, with 8 bases between them. Germline CDR1 reads SGHAT; CDR2 reads FQNNGV. The CDR3 loop reads CASSFRVDEQYF. CDR3 in DNA: TGTGCCAGCAGCTTCAGGGTGGACGAGCAGTACTTC.

This clonotype was detected only once. This sequence joins TRBV20-1 and TRBJ1-5; D remains unclear. Germline CDR1 reads DFQATT; CDR2 reads SNEGSKA (reference sequence). The V gene lost 5 bases and the J gene lost 9 bases, with 14 bases spanning the gap. This CDR3 has 12 residues. The CDR3, as DNA: TGCAGTGCTCAGAGTACCCCAACGCCCCAGCATTTT. Translating gives CSAQSTPTPQHF.

The chain is built from TRBV12-3 or TRBV12-4 and TRBJ1-1; the D is unclear. Trimming took 5 bases from V and 6 from J, leaving 16 bases between them. This CDR3 has 14 residues. The CDR3 DNA is TGTGCCAGCAGTCCCGCGGGTTATCAGGCTGAAGCTTTCTTT. Protein sequence: CASSPAGYQAEAFF.

The chain carries TRBV5-4 and TRBJ2-1, with no clear D. The germline V gene encodes CDR1 SGHNT and CDR2 YYREEE (reference sequence). The V and J ends lost 2 bases and 5 bases respectively, with 8 bases between them. CDR3 size: 13 residues. DNA of the CDR3: TGTGCCAGCAGCTTCGTCCCGCACAATGAGCAGTTCTTC. Its translation: CASSFVPHNEQFF.

This chain connects TRBV20-1 to TRBJ2-7; 11 bases map to TRBD1. The CDR3 consists of 14 residues. Trimming took 4 bases from V and 4 from J; bases not matched to a gene: 6. Germline V CDR1 and CDR2: DFQATT, SNEGSKA (reference sequence). CDR3 DNA: TGCAGTGCTAAGGGGGGACAGGGGGAATACGAGCAGTACTTC. Protein product: CSAKGGQGEYEQYF.

This chain joins TRBV9 and TRBJ2-3, with D possibly matching TRBD1 (5 bases). CDR1 is SGDLS and CDR2 is YYNGEE in the germline V gene. The CDR3 runs 15 residues. V lost 0 bases and J lost 2, with 10 bases in between. The CDR3 nucleotides read TGTGCCAGCAGCGTAGACGCCAGGGACACAGATACGCAGTATTTT. Protein: CASSVDARDTDTQYF.

The gene calls are TRBV19 and TRBJ1-5, with 7 nucleotides matching TRBD1. J was trimmed by 3 bases and V by 3 bases; bases with no gene match: 2. This CDR3 is built from 14 residues. Looked up from germline, CDR1 is LNHDA and CDR2 is SQIVND (reference sequence). CDR3 in amino acids: CASSIDRDNQPQHF. CDR3 in DNA: TGTGCCAGTAGTATCGACAGGGACAATCAGCCCCAGCATTTT.

The rearrangement joins TRBV6-5 to TRBJ1-2, with 7 positions matching TRBD1. The CDR3 loop spans 14 amino acids. The germline gives CDR1 MNHEY, CDR2 SVGAGI. J gave up 5 bases and V 4 bases, and 7 bases lay outside the gene matches. The CDR3 DNA is TGTGCCAGCAGTTTTACCGGGACAGAATATGGCTACACCTTC. Protein product: CASSFTGTEYGYTF.

This chain uses TRBV12-3 or TRBV12-4 with TRBJ1-2; 10 bases are shared with TRBD1. Unmatched junction bases numbered 7, after V lost 6 bases and J lost 6 bases. This CDR3 has 14 amino acids. The CDR3 loop is CASRPDRGPHGYTF. CDR3 bases: TGTGCCAGCAGGCCCGACAGGGGGCCGCATGGCTACACCTTC.

The chain links TRBV12-3 or TRBV12-4 to TRBJ2-1, with D possibly called TRBD1 or TRBD2 (6 bases each). This CDR3 contains 14 residues. With 1 base removed from V and 5 bases from J, the gap between germline ends came to 9 bases. CDR3 loop: CASSLDREDNEQFF. In nucleotides, the CDR3 is TGTGCCAGCAGTTTAGACAGGGAGGACAATGAGCAGTTCTTC.